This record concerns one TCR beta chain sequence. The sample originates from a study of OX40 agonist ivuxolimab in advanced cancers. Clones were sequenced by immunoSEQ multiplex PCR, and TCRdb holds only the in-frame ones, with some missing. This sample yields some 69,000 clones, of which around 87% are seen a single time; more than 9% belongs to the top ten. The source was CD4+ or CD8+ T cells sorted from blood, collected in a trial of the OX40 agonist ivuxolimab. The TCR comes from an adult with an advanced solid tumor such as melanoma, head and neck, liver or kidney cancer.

This CDR3 is CASSFRVRYNEQFF. The CDR3 DNA is TGTGCCAGCAGTTTTCGGGTTCGCTACAATGAGCAGTTCTTC. The gene calls are TRBV28 and TRBJ2-1; D is unresolved. There are 14 residues in the CDR3. CDR1 and CDR2 from the germline V gene are MDHEN and SYDVKM. Trimming stripped 3 bases from V and 3 bases from J, with 9 bases between.